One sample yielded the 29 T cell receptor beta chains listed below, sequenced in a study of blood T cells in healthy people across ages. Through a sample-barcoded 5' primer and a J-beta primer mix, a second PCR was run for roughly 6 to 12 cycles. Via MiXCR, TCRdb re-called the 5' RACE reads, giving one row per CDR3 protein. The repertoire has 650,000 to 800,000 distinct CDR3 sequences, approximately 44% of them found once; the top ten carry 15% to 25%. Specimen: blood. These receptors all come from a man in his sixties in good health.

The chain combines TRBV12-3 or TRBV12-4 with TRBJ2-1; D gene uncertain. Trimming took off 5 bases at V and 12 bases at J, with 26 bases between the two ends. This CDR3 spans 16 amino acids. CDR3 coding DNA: TGTGCCAGCAGTCCCTCCCGGACGAGTTTGACGTCGGGGCAGTTCTTC. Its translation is CASSPSRTSLTSGQFF.

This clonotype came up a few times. The CDR3 coding sequence is TGTGCCAGCAGCTCCGGACAGGGATCGAATTCACCCCTCCACTTT. It encodes CASSSGQGSNSPLHF. The chain combines TRBV3-1 with TRBJ1-6; 8 positions agree with TRBD1. Germline assignment: CDR1 LGHDT and CDR2 YNNKEL (reference sequence). This CDR3 has 15 amino acids. The ends lost 5 bases at V and 7 bases at J; junction bases unmatched: 7.

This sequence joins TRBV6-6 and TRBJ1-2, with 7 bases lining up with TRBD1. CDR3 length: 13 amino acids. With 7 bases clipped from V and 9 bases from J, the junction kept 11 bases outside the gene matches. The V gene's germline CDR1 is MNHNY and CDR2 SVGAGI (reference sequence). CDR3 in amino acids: CASTRAGGGSYTF. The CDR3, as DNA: TGTGCCAGCACCCGGGCAGGGGGAGGAAGCTACACCTTC.

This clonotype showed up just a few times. The CDR3 reads CSVEDPGYTQYF. The CDR3 DNA is TGCAGCGTTGAAGATCCCGGGTATACGCAGTATTTT. This sequence joins TRBV29-1 and TRBJ2-3; D is unresolved. CDR1 is SQVTM and CDR2 is ANQGSEA in the germline V gene. The CDR3 extends over 12 amino acids. V shed 0 bases and J shed 7 bases, with 8 bases lying between them.

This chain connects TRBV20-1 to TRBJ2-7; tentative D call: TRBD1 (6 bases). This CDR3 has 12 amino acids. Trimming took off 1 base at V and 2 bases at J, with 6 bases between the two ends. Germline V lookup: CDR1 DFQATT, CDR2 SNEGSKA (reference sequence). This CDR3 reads CSARAGAYEQYF. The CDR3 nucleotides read TGCAGTGCTAGAGCAGGGGCCTACGAGCAGTACTTC.

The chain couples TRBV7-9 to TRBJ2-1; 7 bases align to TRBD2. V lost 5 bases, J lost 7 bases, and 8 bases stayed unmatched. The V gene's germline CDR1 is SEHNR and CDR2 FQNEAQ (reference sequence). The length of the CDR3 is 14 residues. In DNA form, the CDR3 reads TGTGCCAGCAGCCTTGGAGGGACTATTAATGAGCAGTTCTTC. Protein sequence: CASSLGGTINEQFF. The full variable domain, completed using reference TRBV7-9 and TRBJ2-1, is DTGVSQNPRHKITKRGQNVTFRCDPISEHNRLYWYRQTLGQGPEFLTYFQNEAQLEKSRLLSDRFSAERPKGSFSTLEIQRTEQGDSAMYLCASSLGGTINEQFFGPGTRLTVL.

CDR3 DNA sequence: TGTGCCAGCAGCGGGAGTGTAGTGTCGGGGGGGGATACGCAGTATTTT. Protein: CASSGSVVSGGDTQYF. The chain carries TRBV9 and TRBJ2-3; 8 bases align to TRBD2. J gave up 6 bases and V 3 bases, and 12 bases lay outside the gene matches. This CDR3 has 16 amino acids. Germline loops: CDR1 SGDLS, CDR2 YYNGEE.

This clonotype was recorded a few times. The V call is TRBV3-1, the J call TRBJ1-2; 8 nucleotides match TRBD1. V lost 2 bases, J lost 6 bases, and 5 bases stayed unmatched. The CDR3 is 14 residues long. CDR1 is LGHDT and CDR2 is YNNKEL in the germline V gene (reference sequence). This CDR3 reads CASSQRQGAHGYTF. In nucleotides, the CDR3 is TGTGCCAGCAGCCAAAGGCAGGGGGCGCATGGCTACACCTTC.

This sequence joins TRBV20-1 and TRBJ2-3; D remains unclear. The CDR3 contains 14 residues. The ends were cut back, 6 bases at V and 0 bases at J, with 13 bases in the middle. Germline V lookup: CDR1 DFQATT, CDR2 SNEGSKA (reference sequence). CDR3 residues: CSAPLPKSTDTQYF. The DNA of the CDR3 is TGCAGTGCCCCACTCCCTAAAAGCACAGATACGCAGTATTTT.

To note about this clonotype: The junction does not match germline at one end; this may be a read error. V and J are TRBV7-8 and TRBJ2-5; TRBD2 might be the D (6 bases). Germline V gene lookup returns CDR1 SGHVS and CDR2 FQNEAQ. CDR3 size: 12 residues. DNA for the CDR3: TGTGGCAGCAGCTTAGCGGTAGAGACCCAGTACTTC. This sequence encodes CGSSLAVETQYF.

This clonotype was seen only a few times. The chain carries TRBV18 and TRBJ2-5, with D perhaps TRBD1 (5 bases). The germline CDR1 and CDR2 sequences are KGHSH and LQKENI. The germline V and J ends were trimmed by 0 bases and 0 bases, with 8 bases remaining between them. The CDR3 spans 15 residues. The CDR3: CASSPPDRDQETQYF. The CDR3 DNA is TGTGCCAGCTCACCACCCGACAGAGACCAAGAGACCCAGTACTTC.

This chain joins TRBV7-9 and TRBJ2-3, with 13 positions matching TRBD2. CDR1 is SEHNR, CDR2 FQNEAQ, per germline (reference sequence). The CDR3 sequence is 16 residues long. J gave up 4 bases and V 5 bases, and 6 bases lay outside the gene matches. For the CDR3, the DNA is TGTGCCAGCAGCCCCACTAGCGGGGGGGCGGCAGATACGCAGTATTTT. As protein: CASSPTSGGAADTQYF.

CDR3 nucleotides: TGTGCCAGCAGCTACCGACAGGGCTATAATTCACCCCTCCACTTT. Translating gives CASSYRQGYNSPLHF. This chain connects TRBV5-5 to TRBJ1-6, with TRBD1 matching over 7 bases. V was pared by 3 bases and J by 3 bases, with 3 bases of the junction left unmatched. This CDR3 spans 15 amino acids. Germline V gives CDR1 SGHKS, CDR2 YYEKEE (reference sequence). Drawing the rest from reference TRBV5-5 and TRBJ1-6, the complete variable domain is DAGVTQSPTHLIKTRGQQVTLRCSPISGHKSVSWYQQVLGQGPQFIFQYYEKEERGRGNFPDRFSARQFPNYSSELNVNALLLGDSALYLCASSYRQGYNSPLHFGNGTRLTVT.

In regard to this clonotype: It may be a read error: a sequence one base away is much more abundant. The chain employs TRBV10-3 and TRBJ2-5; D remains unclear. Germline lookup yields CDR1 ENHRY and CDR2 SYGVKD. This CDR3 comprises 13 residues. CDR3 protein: CAISASVEEAQYF. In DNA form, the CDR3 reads TGTGCCATCAGTGCATCAGTGGAAGAGGCCCAGTACTTC.

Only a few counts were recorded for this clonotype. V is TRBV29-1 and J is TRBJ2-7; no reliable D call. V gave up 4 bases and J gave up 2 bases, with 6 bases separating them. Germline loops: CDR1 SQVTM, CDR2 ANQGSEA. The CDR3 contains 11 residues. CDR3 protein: CSVASAYEQYF. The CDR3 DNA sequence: TGCAGCGTTGCATCGGCCTACGAGCAGTACTTC.

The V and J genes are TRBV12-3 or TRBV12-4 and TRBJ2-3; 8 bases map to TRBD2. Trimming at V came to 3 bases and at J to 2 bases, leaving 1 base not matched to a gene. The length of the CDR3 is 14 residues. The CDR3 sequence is CASSFGGATDTQYF. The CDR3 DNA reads TGTGCCAGCAGTTTCGGGGGGGCCACAGATACGCAGTATTTT.

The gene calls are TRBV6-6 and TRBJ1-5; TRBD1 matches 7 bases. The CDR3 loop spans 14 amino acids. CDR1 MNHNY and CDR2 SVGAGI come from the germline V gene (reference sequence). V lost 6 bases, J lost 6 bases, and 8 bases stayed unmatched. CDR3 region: CASRTGGTAQPQHF. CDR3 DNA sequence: TGTGCCAGCAGGACCGGGGGGACAGCTCAGCCCCAGCATTTT.

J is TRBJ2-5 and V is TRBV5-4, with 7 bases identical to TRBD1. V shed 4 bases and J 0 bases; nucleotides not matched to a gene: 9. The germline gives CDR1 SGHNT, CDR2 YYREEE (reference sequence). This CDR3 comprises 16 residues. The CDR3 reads CASSVTGFRYQETQYF. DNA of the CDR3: TGTGCCAGCAGCGTGACAGGGTTTAGATACCAAGAGACCCAGTACTTC.

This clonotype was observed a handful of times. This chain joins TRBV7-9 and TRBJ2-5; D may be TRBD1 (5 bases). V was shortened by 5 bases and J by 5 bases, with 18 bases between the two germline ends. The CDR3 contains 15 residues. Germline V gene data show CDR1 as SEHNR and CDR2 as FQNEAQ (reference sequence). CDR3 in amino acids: CASSPTGAGDETQYF. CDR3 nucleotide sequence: TGTGCCAGCAGCCCAACTGGGGCTGGGGATGAGACCCAGTACTTC.

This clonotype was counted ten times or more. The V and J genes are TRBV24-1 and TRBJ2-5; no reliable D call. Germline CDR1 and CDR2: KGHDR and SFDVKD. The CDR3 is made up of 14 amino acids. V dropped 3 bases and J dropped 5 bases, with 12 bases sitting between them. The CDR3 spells CATSDRPKGETQYF. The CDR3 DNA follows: TGTGCCACCAGTGATAGACCTAAAGGGGAGACCCAGTACTTC.

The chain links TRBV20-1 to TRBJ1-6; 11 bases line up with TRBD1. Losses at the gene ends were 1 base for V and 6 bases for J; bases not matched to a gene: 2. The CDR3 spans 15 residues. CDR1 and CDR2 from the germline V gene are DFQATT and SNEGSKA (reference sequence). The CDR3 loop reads CSARGTGGFNSPLHF. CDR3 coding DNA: TGCAGTGCTAGAGGGACAGGGGGCTTTAATTCACCCCTCCACTTT.

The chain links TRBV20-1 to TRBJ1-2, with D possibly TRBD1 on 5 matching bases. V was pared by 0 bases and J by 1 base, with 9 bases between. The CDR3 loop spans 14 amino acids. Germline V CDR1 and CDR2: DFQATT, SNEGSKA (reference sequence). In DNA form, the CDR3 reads TGCAGTGCTAGAGAAAGGGGCGGTAACTATGGCTACACCTTC. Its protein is CSARERGGNYGYTF.

The CDR3 bases are TGTGCCAGCAGGAGACACCCTAGCACAGATACGCAGTATTTT. It specifies CASRRHPSTDTQYF. This chain links TRBV6-1 with TRBJ2-3; no reliable D call. V lost 6 bases and J 0 bases, leaving 10 bases between the germline ends. CDR1 MNHNS and CDR2 SASEGT come from the germline V gene. This CDR3 is built from 14 residues.

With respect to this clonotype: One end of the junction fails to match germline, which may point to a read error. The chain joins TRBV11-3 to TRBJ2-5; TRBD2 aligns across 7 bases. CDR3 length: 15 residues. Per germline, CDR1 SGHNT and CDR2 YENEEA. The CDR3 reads CPSSFSGRYQETQYF. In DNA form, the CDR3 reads TGTCCCAGCAGCTTTAGCGGGCGGTACCAAGAGACCCAGTACTTC. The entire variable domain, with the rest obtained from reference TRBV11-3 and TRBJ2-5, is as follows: EAGVVQSPRYKIIEKKQPVAFWCNPISGHNTLYWYLQNLGQGPELLIRYENEEAVDDSQLPKDRFSAERLKGVDSTLKIQPAELGDSAVYLCPSSFSGRYQETQYFGPGTRLLVL.

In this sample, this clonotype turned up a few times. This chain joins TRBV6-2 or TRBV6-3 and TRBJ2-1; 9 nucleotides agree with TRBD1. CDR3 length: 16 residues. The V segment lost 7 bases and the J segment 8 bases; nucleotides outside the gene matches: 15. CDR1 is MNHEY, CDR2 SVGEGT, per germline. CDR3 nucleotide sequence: TGTGCCAGCAATCCCGGCCGGGACAGGGTCTTCTATGAGCAGTTCTTC. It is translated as CASNPGRDRVFYEQFF.

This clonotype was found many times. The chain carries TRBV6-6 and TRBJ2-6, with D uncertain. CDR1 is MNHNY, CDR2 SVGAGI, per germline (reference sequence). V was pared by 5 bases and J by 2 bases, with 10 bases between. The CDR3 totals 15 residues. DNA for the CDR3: TGTGCCAGCAGTCCCCCCAGCGCTGGGGCCAACGTCCTGACTTTC. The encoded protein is CASSPPSAGANVLTF.

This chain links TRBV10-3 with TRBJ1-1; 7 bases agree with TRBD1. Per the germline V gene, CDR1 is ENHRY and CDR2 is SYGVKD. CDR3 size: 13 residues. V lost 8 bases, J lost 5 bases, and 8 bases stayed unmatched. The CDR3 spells CAIGGRGDTEAFF. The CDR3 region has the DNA TGTGCCATCGGGGGCAGGGGGGATACTGAAGCTTTCTTT.

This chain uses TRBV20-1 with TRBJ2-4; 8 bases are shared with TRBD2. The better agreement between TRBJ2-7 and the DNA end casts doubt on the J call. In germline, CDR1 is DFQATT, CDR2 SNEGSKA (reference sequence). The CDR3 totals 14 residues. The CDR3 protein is CSALSRGGAYEQYF. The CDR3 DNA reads TGCAGTGCCTTGTCCCGGGGGGGGGCGTACGAGCAGTACTTC.

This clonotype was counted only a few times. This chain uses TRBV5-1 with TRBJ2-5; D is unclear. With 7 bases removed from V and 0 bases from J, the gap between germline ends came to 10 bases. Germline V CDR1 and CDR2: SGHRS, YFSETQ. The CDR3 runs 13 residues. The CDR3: CASAKRNQETQYF. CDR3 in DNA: TGCGCCAGCGCTAAGAGGAACCAAGAGACCCAGTACTTC.